What follows is one T cell receptor beta chain and its context. Its specificity is unknown. This specimen belongs to a study of OX40 agonist ivuxolimab in advanced cancers. Study-level information: Those treated in dose escalation had hepatocellular carcinoma, melanoma, renal cell cancer or head and neck cancer. Partial responses were achieved by three patients, one with hepatocellular carcinoma and two with cutaneous melanoma. Overall study findings and caveats: At 0.1 to 3.0 mg/kg and by week 6, CD4+ and CD8+ T cells in the blood had expanded clonally.

Assay: immunoSEQ multiplex PCR; the TCRdb copy retains only in-frame clones and omits some. The sample lists about 40,000 clones, more than 75% seen once, with approximately 13% in the top ten. The sequence derives from an adult with an advanced solid tumor such as melanoma, head and neck, liver or kidney cancer. Sequencing used CD4+ or CD8+ T cells sorted from blood, obtained in a trial of the OX40 agonist ivuxolimab.

CDR3 region: CAISPDSVAYNEQFF. The CDR3 coding sequence is TGTGCCATCAGCCCCGACAGTGTGGCCTACAATGAGCAGTTCTTC. This chain uses TRBV10-3 with TRBJ2-1; D is perhaps TRBD1 (5 bases). V was clipped by 6 bases and J by 2 bases, with 14 bases between them. CDR3 size: 15 residues. Germline CDR1 and CDR2: ENHRY and SYGVKD.